Sequencing of this T cell receptor (beta chain) was carried out in a study of T cells in Graves' hyperthyroidism and ophthalmopathy. Authors of the study amplified TCR beta CDR3 regions from RNA transcripts. RT-PCR in the first round (using the HTBI primer set) targeted the TCR CDR3. TCRdb independently ran MiXCR on the multiplex PCR reads; one entry per CDR3 protein. Of some 490,000 distinct CDR3 sequences listed, roughly 23% are singletons. The V gene lost 6 bases and the J gene lost 3 bases, with 18 bases spanning the gap. Germline V lookup: CDR1 DFQATT, CDR2 SNEGSKA (reference sequence). CDR3 length: 14 amino acids. This clonotype occurred a few times.

The genes are TRBV20-1 and TRBJ2-7; a possible D gene is TRBD2 (6 bases). This clonotype was obtained from a woman in her 70s with Graves' ophthalmopathy. The sequenced sample consisted of blood. The CDR3: CSAGRGGIYYEQYF. CDR3 in DNA: TGCAGTGCGGGGCGTGGAGGGATCTACTACGAGCAGTACTTC.